The rows below give T cell receptor beta chains drawn from one sample of a study of blood T cell repertoires in COVID-19. The repertoire was sequenced with immunoSEQ multiplex PCR; TCRdb's copy has only in-frame clones and lacks some. The table records a few hundred thousand clones, approximately 91% of them present only once. Material: peripheral blood. The receptors here all came from a woman aged 40-49 years who had recovered from COVID-19. Both conserved end residues are part of each CDR3. The D gene is left open where the match is weak. Clone size appears in some rows only: once, few, many, or a class for an expanded clone.

abundance,j_gene,d_gene,v_gene,CDR3nt,CDR3aa
-,TRBJ2-7,TRBD2,TRBV14,TGTGCCAGCAGCCAAGAAACCCTACTAGCGGAGGCGCCCCACGAGCAGTACTTC,CASSQETLLAEAPHEQYF
once,TRBJ1-1,-,TRBV5-6,TGTGCCAGCAGACCAAACCCGACAAGTAGGAACACTGAAGCTTTCTTT,CASRPNPTSRNTEAFF
-,TRBJ2-1,TRBD2,TRBV5-1,TGCGCCAGCACCACGACTAGCCTCGATGAGCAGTTCTTC,CASTTTSLDEQFF
once,TRBJ1-1,TRBD1,TRBV7-2,TGTGCCAGCAGCTCGAGGGGGCAGGGGAACACTGAAGCTTTCTTT,CASSSRGQGNTEAFF
-,TRBJ2-3,TRBD2,TRBV29-1,TGCAGCGTTCCAGGTAGCGGGAGCACAGATACGCAGTATTTT,CSVPGSGSTDTQYF
-,TRBJ2-5,TRBD2,TRBV11-2,TGTGCCAGCAGCTTCGCGGGAGGCGAGACCCAGTACTTC,CASSFAGGETQYF
once,TRBJ2-3,TRBD2,TRBV6-6,TGTGCCAGCAAGGGCGGGGGGGGAGATACGCAGTATTTT,CASKGGGGDTQYF
-,TRBJ2-5,TRBD1,TRBV25-1,TGTGCCAGCAGTGAAAGACAGGGGAAGAGGGCCCAGTACTTC,CASSERQGKRAQYF
-,TRBJ2-1,TRBD2,TRBV7-9,TGTGCCAGCAGAACTAGCGCCAATGAGCAGTTCTTC,CASRTSANEQFF
-,TRBJ1-2,TRBD1,TRBV10-3,TGTGCCATCAGTGAGAGTGACAGGGGCTATGGCTACACCTTC,CAISESDRGYGYTF
-,TRBJ1-3,-,TRBV29-1,TGCAGCGTTACCCGGGACACGACAACGGTGGGAGCTGGAAACACCATATATTTT,CSVTRDTTTVGAGNTIYF
-,TRBJ2-7,-,TRBV5-1,TGCGCCAGCAGCCCGGACTTACGCGGGGTTTCCTACGAGCAGTACTTC,CASSPDLRGVSYEQYF
-,TRBJ2-6,TRBD1,TRBV30,TGTGCCTGGAGTCGGGCTCGGGACAGCCTCCCTGGGGCCAACGTCCTGACTTTC,CAWSRARDSLPGANVLTF
-,TRBJ2-7,-,TRBV20-1,TGCAGTGCTATTCTGAACGGCGAGCAGTACTTC,CSAILNGEQYF
-,TRBJ2-2,-,TRBV18,TGTGCCAGCTCACCACCGATTTGGCCCGGGGAGCTGTTTTTT,CASSPPIWPGELFF
-,TRBJ2-5,-,TRBV5-4,TGTGCCAGCAGCTTGGCCGAGACAGGGAGGGAGACCCAGTACTTC,CASSLAETGRETQYF
once,TRBJ2-1,-,TRBV11-2,TGTGCCAGCAGCTTAGATACTAGTTCGAATGAGCAGTTCTTC,CASSLDTSSNEQFF
-,TRBJ2-1,TRBD2,TRBV7-3,TGTGCCAGCAGCCGGGAGGGGTACAATGAGCAGTTCTTC,CASSREGYNEQFF
once,TRBJ2-5,-,TRBV21-1,TGTGCCAGCAGGAACAGGGGGTTGCAAGAGACCCAGTACTTC,CASRNRGLQETQYF
-,TRBJ2-1,-,TRBV28,TGTGCCTCCCGACTTGCGAATGAGCAGTTCTTC,CASRLANEQFF
-,TRBJ1-4,-,TRBV3-1/TRBV3-2,TGTGCCAGCAGCTCCGGGAGCTACAATGAAAAACTGTTTTTT,CASSSGSYNEKLFF
once,TRBJ1-1,TRBD1,TRBV5-1,TGCGCCAGCAGCTTGGCAGGGGGCGTCACTGAAGCTTTCTTT,CASSLAGGVTEAFF
-,TRBJ1-2,-,TRBV11-1,TGTGCCAGCAGCTCTACAGGTCACGGCTACACCTTC,CASSSTGHGYTF
-,TRBJ2-1,-,TRBV24-1,TGTGCCACCGGCGGACTGAGCTCCTACAATGAGCAGTTCTTC,CATGGLSSYNEQFF
-,TRBJ2-7,-,TRBV5-4,TGTGCCAGCAGCTTCGCGGGGACTTACTACGAGCAGTACTTC,CASSFAGTYYEQYF
-,TRBJ2-1,-,TRBV5-4,TGTGCCAGCAGCTTTGGGGGGAATGAGCAGTTCTTC,CASSFGGNEQFF
-,TRBJ2-1,-,TRBV7-9,TGTGCCAGCAGCTTAGATAGCCGGTGGTGGGATGAGCAGTTCTTC,CASSLDSRWWDEQFF
-,TRBJ2-2,-,TRBV7-2,TGTGCCAGCACCGGAGCGAACACCGGGGAGCTGTTTTTT,CASTGANTGELFF
-,TRBJ1-1,TRBD1,TRBV6-1,TGTGCCAGCAGTGAGGACAGGGACACTGAAGCTTTCTTT,CASSEDRDTEAFF
-,TRBJ1-1,-,TRBV24-1,TGTGCCACCAGTGTGGGGCACCTGAACACTGAAGCTTTCTTT,CATSVGHLNTEAFF
-,TRBJ2-6,-,TRBV5-8,TGTGCCAGCAGCCAGGCCTACTCTGGGGCCAACGTCCTGACTTTC,CASSQAYSGANVLTF
-,TRBJ2-3,TRBD2,TRBV27,TGTGCCAGCAGTTTTCTGACTAGCGGCACAGATACGCAGTATTTT,CASSFLTSGTDTQYF
once,TRBJ2-1,-,TRBV5-1,TGCGCCAGCAGCTTGAGCGGAGGGGAGGCTCTACATGAGCAGTTCTTC,CASSLSGGEALHEQFF
-,TRBJ1-2,-,TRBV30,TGTGCCTCAACCCGGGACTTGGGCTACACCTTC,CASTRDLGYTF
-,TRBJ1-6,TRBD1,TRBV6-6,TGTGCCAGCAGCCGAACAGGACAGGGGCGTGCAGCCCTCCACTTT,CASSRTGQGRAALHF
-,TRBJ2-3,-,TRBV3-1/TRBV3-2,TGTGCCAGCAGCCAAGTTAGCTATACGCAGTATTTT,CASSQVSYTQYF
-,TRBJ2-2,TRBD1,TRBV19,TGTGCCAGTAGTCCCCGGGACAGAAACACCGGGGAGCTGTTTTTT,CASSPRDRNTGELFF
few,TRBJ1-3,-,TRBV11-3,TGTGCCAGCAGCTTAGGCGCAGGTGGAAACACCATATATTTT,CASSLGAGGNTIYF
-,TRBJ2-3,-,TRBV27,TGTGCCAGCAGTTTTGGTGGGGGGAACACAGATACGCAGTATTTT,CASSFGGGNTDTQYF
-,TRBJ1-2,-,TRBV5-1,TGCGCCAGCAGCTTGTCCGGGGGGGCAGAGGGCTACACCTTC,CASSLSGGAEGYTF
-,TRBJ2-2,TRBD1,TRBV18,TGTGCCAGCTCCCAAAGTTACAGGGGAAGCACCGGGGAGCTGTTTTTT,CASSQSYRGSTGELFF
few,TRBJ1-1,-,TRBV6-5,TGTGCCAGCAGTTACTCGAAGGGGTTGGAGAAAGCTTTCTTT,CASSYSKGLEKAFF
-,TRBJ2-3,-,TRBV3-1/TRBV3-2,TGTGCCAGCAGCCAATTTCTGACTAGCACAGATACGCAGTATTTT,CASSQFLTSTDTQYF
-,TRBJ1-2,TRBD1,TRBV10-3,TGTGCCATCAGCGACGGACAGGGGATGGGCTATGGCTACACCTTC,CAISDGQGMGYGYTF
-,TRBJ2-2,-,TRBV3-1/TRBV3-2,TGTGCCAGCAGCCAAGACCCCAGCGGGCCCCCCAGGGACACCGGGGAGCTGTTTTTT,CASSQDPSGPPRDTGELFF
-,TRBJ1-1,-,TRBV19,TGTGCCAGTAGTATATGGGGGACTGCCAACACTGAAGCTTTCTTT,CASSIWGTANTEAFF
-,TRBJ2-7,-,TRBV5-1,TGCGCCAGCAGCATCCGGGACAACTACGAGCAGTACTTC,CASSIRDNYEQYF
once,TRBJ2-5,TRBD2,TRBV9,TGTGCCAGCAGCTCATCTAGCGGGAGAAGCCAAGAGACCCAGTACTTC,CASSSSSGRSQETQYF